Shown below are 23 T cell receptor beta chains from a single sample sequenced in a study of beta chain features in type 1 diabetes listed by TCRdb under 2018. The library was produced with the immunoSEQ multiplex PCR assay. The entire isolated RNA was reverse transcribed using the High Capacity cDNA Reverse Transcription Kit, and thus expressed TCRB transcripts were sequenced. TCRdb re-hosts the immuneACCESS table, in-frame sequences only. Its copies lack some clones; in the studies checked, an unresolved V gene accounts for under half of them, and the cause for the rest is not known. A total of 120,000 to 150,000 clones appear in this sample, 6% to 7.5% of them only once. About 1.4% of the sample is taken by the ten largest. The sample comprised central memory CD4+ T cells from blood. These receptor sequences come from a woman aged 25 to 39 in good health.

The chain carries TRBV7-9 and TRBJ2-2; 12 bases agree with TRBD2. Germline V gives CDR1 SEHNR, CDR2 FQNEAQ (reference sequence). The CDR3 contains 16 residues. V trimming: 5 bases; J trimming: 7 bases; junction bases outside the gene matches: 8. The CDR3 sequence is CASSQATSGRGGELFF. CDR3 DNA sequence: TGTGCCAGCAGCCAAGCGACTAGCGGGAGAGGCGGGGAGCTGTTTTTT.

The CDR3: CASSYSSRARVLTF. The CDR3, as DNA: TGTGCCAGCAGTTACTCAAGCAGGGCCCGGGTCCTGACTTTC. This rearrangement joins TRBV6-5 to TRBJ2-6, with a tentative D call TRBD1 (5 bases). This CDR3 contains 14 residues. The germline gives CDR1 MNHEY, CDR2 SVGAGI. The ends were cut back, 0 bases at V and 13 bases at J, with 13 bases in the middle.

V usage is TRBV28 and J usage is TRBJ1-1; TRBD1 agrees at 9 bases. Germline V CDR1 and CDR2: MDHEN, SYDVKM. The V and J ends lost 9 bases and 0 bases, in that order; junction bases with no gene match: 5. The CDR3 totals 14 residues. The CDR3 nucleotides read TGTGCCAGTGATACAGGGGGCCTGAACACTGAAGCTTTCTTT. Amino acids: CASDTGGLNTEAFF.

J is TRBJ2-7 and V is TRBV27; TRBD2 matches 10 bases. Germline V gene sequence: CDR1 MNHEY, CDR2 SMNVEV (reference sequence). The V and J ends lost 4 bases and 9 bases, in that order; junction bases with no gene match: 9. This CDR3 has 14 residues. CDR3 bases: TGTGCCAGCAGTTCAGATCTAGCGGGAGCTTGGCAGTACTTC. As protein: CASSSDLAGAWQYF.

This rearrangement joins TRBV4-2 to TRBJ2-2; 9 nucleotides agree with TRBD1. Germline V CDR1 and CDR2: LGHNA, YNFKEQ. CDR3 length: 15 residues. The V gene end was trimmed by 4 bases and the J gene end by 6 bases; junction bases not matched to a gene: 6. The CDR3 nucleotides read TGTGCCAGCAGCCCAACAGGGGGCACCGCCGGGGAGCTGTTTTTT. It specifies CASSPTGGTAGELFF.

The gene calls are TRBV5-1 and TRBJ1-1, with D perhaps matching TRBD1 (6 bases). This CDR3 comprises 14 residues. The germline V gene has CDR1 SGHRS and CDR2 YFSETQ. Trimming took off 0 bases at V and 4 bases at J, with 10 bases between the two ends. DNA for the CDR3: TGCGCCAGCAGCTTGGCAGGGGATGGCACTGAAGCTTTCTTT. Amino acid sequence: CASSLAGDGTEAFF.

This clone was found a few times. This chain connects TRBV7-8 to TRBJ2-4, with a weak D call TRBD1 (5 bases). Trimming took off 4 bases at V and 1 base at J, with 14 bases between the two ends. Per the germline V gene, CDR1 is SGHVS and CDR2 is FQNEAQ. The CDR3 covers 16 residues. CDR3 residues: CASSSQGGFAKNIQYF. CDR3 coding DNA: TGTGCCAGCAGCTCCCAGGGTGGGTTTGCCAAAAACATTCAGTACTTC.

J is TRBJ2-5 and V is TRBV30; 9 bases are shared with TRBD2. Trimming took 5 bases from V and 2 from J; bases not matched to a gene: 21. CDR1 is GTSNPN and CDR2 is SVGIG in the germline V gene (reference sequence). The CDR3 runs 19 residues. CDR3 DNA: TGTGCCTGGTTCCCTCCCGGGACTAGCCGTTTGCCATGGCAAGAGACCCAGTACTTC. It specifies CAWFPPGTSRLPWQETQYF.

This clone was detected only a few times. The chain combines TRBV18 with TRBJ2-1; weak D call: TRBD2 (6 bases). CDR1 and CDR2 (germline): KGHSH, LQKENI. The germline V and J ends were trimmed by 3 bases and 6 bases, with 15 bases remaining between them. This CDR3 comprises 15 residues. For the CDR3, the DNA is TGTGCCAGCTCACCCGACCAACTAGCTGCCAATGAGCAGTTCTTC. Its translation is CASSPDQLAANEQFF. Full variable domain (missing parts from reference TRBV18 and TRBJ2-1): NAGVMQNPRHLVRRRGQEARLRCSPMKGHSHVYWYRQLPEEGLKFMVYLQKENIIDESGMPKERFSAEFPKEGPSILRIQQVVRGDSAAYFCASSPDQLAANEQFFGPGTRLTVL.

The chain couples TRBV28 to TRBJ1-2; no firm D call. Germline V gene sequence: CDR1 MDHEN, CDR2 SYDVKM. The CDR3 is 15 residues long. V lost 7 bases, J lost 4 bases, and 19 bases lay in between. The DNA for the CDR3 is TGTGCCAGCACTATAGGGATGGGAGGAGGCTATGGCTACACCTTC. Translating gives CASTIGMGGGYGYTF.

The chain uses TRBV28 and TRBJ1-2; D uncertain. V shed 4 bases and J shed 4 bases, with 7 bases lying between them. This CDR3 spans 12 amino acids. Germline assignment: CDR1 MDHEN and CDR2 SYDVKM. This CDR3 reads CASSWQFYGYTF. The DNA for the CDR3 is TGTGCCAGCAGTTGGCAGTTCTATGGCTACACCTTC.

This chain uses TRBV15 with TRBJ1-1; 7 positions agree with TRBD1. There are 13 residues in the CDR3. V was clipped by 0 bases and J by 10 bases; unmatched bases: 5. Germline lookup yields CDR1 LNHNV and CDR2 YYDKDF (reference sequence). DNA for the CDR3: TGTGCCACCAGCAGAGATGCTTCAGGGGGAGCTTTCTTT. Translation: CATSRDASGGAFF.

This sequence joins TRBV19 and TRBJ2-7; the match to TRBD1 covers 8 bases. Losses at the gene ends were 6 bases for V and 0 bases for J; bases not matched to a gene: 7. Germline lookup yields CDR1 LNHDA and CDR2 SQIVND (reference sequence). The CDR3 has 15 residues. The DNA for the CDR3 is TGTGCCAGTAGCCTAGGAACAGGGGGCTCCTACGAGCAGTACTTC. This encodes CASSLGTGGSYEQYF. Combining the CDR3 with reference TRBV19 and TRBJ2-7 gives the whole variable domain DGGITQSPKYLFRKEGQNVTLSCEQNLNHDAMYWYRQDPGQGLRLIYYSQIVNDFQKGDIAEGYSVSREKKESFPLTVTSAQKNPTAFYLCASSLGTGGSYEQYFGPGTRLTVT.

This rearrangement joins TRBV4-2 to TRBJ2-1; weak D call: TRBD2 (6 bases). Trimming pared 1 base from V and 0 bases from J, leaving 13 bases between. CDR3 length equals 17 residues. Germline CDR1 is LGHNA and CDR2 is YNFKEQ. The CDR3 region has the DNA TGTGCCAGCAGCCAAGCGAGTACGGGAGTCTCCTACAATGAGCAGTTCTTC. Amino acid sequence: CASSQASTGVSYNEQFF.

CDR3 coding DNA: TGTGCCAGCAGCGAGGACGGGACAGGACTAACAACTAATGAAAAACTGTTTTTT. It is translated as CASSEDGTGLTTNEKLFF. The chain employs TRBV9 and TRBJ1-4, with 8 bases identical to TRBD1. Per the germline V gene, CDR1 is SGDLS and CDR2 is YYNGEE. Trimming took 3 bases from V and 0 from J; bases not matched to a gene: 10. The CDR3 extends over 18 amino acids.

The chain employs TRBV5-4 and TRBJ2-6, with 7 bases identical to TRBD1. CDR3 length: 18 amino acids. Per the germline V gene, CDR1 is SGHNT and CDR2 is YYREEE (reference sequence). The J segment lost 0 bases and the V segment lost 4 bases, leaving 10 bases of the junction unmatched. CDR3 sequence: CASSVRQGKVSGANVLTF. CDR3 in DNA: TGTGCCAGCAGCGTACGACAGGGAAAAGTCTCTGGGGCCAACGTCCTGACTTTC.

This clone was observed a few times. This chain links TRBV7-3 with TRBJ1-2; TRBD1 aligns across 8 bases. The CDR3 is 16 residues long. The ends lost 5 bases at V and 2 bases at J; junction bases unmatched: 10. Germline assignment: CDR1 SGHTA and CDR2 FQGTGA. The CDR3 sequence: CASSPGGQGANYGYTF. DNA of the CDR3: TGTGCCAGCAGCCCCGGAGGCCAGGGGGCGAACTATGGCTACACCTTC.

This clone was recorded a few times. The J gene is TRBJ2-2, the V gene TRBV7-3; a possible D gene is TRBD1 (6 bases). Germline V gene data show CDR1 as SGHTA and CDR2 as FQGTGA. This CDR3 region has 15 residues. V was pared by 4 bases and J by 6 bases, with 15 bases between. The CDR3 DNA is TGTGCCAGCAGCTCCACAGGGTTTTGGTCCGGGGAGCTGTTTTTT. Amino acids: CASSSTGFWSGELFF. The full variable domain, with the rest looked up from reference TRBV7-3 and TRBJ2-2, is GAGVSQTPSNKVTEKGKYVELRCDPISGHTALYWYRQSLGQGPEFLIYFQGTGAADDSGLPNDRFFAVRPEGSVSTLKIQRTERGDSAVYLCASSSTGFWSGELFFGEGSRLTVL.

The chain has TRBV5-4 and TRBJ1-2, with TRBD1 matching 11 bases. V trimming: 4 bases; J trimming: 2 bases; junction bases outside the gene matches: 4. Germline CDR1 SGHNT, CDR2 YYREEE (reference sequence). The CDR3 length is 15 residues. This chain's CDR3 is CASSTGQGANYGYTF. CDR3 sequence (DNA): TGTGCCAGCAGCACCGGACAGGGGGCGAACTATGGCTACACCTTC.

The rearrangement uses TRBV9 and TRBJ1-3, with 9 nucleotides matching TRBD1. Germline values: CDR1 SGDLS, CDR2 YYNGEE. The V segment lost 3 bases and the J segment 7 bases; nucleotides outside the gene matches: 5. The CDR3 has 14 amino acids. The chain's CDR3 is CASSGEGTGNTIYF. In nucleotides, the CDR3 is TGTGCCAGCAGCGGCGAAGGGACAGGGAACACCATATATTTT. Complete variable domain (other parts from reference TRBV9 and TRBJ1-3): DSGVTQTPKHLITATGQRVTLRCSPRSGDLSVYWYQQSLDQGLQFLIQYYNGEERAKGNILERFSAQQFPDLHSELNLSSLELGDSALYFCASSGEGTGNTIYFGEGSWLTVV.

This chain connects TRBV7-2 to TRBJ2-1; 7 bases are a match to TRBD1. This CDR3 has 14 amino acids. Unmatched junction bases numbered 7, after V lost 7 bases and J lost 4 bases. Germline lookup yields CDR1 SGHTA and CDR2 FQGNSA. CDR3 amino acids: CASTLRGRYNEQFF. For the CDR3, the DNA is TGTGCCAGCACCTTGAGGGGGCGGTACAATGAGCAGTTCTTC.

This CDR3 reads CASSRDSYNEQFF. Written as DNA, the CDR3 is TGTGCCAGCAGCCGGGACTCTTACAATGAGCAGTTCTTC. The chain couples TRBV7-3 to TRBJ2-1, with D tentatively TRBD2 (6 bases). CDR1 and CDR2 from the germline V gene are SGHTA and FQGTGA. Trimming took 5 bases from V and 4 from J, leaving 9 bases between them. The CDR3 sequence is 13 residues long.

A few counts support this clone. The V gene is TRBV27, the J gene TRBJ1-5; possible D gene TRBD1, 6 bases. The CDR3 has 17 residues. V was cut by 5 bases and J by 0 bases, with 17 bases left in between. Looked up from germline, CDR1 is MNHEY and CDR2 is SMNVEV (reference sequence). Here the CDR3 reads CASSALQGYLSNQPQHF. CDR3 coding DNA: TGTGCCAGCAGTGCCCTACAGGGTTACCTTAGCAATCAGCCCCAGCATTTT.